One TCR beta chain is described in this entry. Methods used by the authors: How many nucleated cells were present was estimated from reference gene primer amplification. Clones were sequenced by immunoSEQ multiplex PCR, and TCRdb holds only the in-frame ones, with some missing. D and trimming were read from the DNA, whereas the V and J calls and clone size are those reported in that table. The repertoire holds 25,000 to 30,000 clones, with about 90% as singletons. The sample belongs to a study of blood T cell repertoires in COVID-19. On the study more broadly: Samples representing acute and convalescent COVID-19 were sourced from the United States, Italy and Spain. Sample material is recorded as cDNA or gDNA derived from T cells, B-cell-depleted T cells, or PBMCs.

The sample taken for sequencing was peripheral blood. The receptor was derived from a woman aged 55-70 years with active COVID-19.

The CDR3 DNA follows: TGTGCCAGCGGGGGGCGGGGGCCCCAAGAGACCCAGTACTTC. Translating gives CASGGRGPQETQYF. This chain links TRBV2 with TRBJ2-5, with D perhaps TRBD2 (7 bases). The CDR3 extends over 14 amino acids. V was cut by 8 bases and J by 1 base, with 14 bases left in between. Germline values: CDR1 SNHLY, CDR2 FYNNEI.